A selection of T cell receptor beta chains follows, all from one sample in a study of blood T cell repertoires in COVID-19. Assay: immunoSEQ multiplex PCR; the TCRdb copy retains only in-frame clones and omits some. The sample lists roughly 250,000 clones, roughly nine tenths occurring once. The sequencing sample was made of PBMCs or T cells enriched from blood (not recorded which). These receptors all stem from a human donor in a cohort exposed to, infected with or recovered from COVID-19 (not recorded which). The donor label of this sample is uncertain. The CDR3 runs from the conserved cysteine through the conserved F or W. The D gene is left open where the match is weak. The size of a clone is reported for some rows only, either as once, few or many, or as a class for expanded clones.

V gene: TRBV11-2
D gene: TRBD2
J gene: TRBJ2-5
clone size: .
CDR3 protein: CASSLASGDQETQYF
CDR3 DNA: TGTGCCAGCAGCTTAGCTAGCGGGGACCAAGAGACCCAGTACTTC

V gene: TRBV7-9
D gene: .
J gene: TRBJ1-1
clone size: once
CDR3 protein: CASRRQDPMNTEAFF
CDR3 DNA: TGTGCCAGCCGTCGACAAGACCCAATGAACACTGAAGCTTTCTTT

V gene: TRBV7-2
D gene: TRBD1
J gene: TRBJ2-1
clone size: .
CDR3 protein: CASSSDRLQFF
CDR3 DNA: TGTGCCAGCAGCTCGGACAGGCTTCAGTTCTTC

V gene: TRBV19
D gene: TRBD1
J gene: TRBJ2-2
clone size: .
CDR3 protein: CASSAPPGQGAGELFF
CDR3 DNA: TGTGCCAGTAGTGCGCCCCCGGGACAGGGCGCCGGGGAGCTGTTTTTT

V gene: TRBV7-9
D gene: .
J gene: TRBJ2-2
clone size: .
CDR3 protein: CASSSLEGRGTGELFF
CDR3 DNA: TGTGCCAGCAGCTCCCTTGAAGGTCGGGGCACCGGGGAGCTGTTTTTT

V gene: TRBV25-1
D gene: TRBD1
J gene: TRBJ1-1
clone size: .
CDR3 protein: CASSRGLTEAFF
CDR3 DNA: TGTGCCAGCAGCAGGGGGCTTACTGAAGCTTTCTTT

V gene: TRBV20-1
D gene: .
J gene: TRBJ2-5
clone size: .
CDR3 protein: CSAGMTQYF
CDR3 DNA: TGCAGTGCCGGGATGACCCAGTACTTC

V gene: TRBV24-1
D gene: .
J gene: TRBJ2-5
clone size: .
CDR3 protein: CATSDPGGTSKETQYF
CDR3 DNA: TGTGCCACCAGTGACCCTGGCGGGACTTCGAAAGAGACCCAGTACTTC

V gene: TRBV7-2
D gene: .
J gene: TRBJ2-2
clone size: .
CDR3 protein: CASSLLGGGELFF
CDR3 DNA: TGTGCCAGCAGCTTACTAGGGGGCGGGGAGCTGTTTTTT

V gene: TRBV5-4
D gene: TRBD1
J gene: TRBJ1-2
clone size: .
CDR3 protein: CASSSTPGQTNYGYTF
CDR3 DNA: TGTGCCAGCAGCTCTACACCGGGACAGACTAACTATGGCTACACCTTC

V gene: TRBV9
D gene: .
J gene: TRBJ1-2
clone size: .
CDR3 protein: CASSVGGTNYGYTF
CDR3 DNA: TGTGCCAGCAGCGTTGGGGGGACCAACTATGGCTACACCTTC

V gene: TRBV3-1/TRBV3-2
D gene: .
J gene: TRBJ2-7
clone size: .
CDR3 protein: CASSHTGIYEQYF
CDR3 DNA: TGTGCCAGCAGCCATACGGGAATCTACGAGCAGTACTTC

V gene: TRBV7-2
D gene: TRBD2
J gene: TRBJ2-3
clone size: .
CDR3 protein: CASTGGIGGADTQYF
CDR3 DNA: TGTGCCAGCACCGGGGGTATCGGGGGGGCAGATACGCAGTATTTT

V gene: TRBV12-5
D gene: .
J gene: TRBJ2-7
clone size: .
CDR3 protein: CASGADSSYEQYF
CDR3 DNA: TGTGCTAGTGGCGCCGACAGCTCCTACGAGCAGTACTTC

V gene: TRBV7-2
D gene: .
J gene: TRBJ1-2
clone size: .
CDR3 protein: CASSESPGGGYGYTF
CDR3 DNA: TGTGCCAGCAGCGAAAGCCCCGGCGGTGGCTATGGCTACACCTTC

V gene: TRBV29-1
D gene: TRBD1
J gene: TRBJ2-7
clone size: .
CDR3 protein: CSVLRQGNEQYF
CDR3 DNA: TGCAGCGTCCTTCGACAGGGAAACGAGCAGTACTTC

V gene: TRBV9
D gene: TRBD1
J gene: TRBJ1-4
clone size: .
CDR3 protein: CASSVAGGGTGSEKLFF
CDR3 DNA: TGTGCCAGCAGCGTAGCAGGAGGTGGGACAGGGAGTGAAAAACTGTTTTTT

V gene: TRBV6-5
D gene: .
J gene: TRBJ1-1
clone size: .
CDR3 protein: CASRENTEAFF
CDR3 DNA: TGTGCCAGCCGGGAGAACACTGAAGCTTTCTTT

V gene: TRBV14
D gene: TRBD2
J gene: TRBJ2-5
clone size: .
CDR3 protein: CASSQRTSGLETQYF
CDR3 DNA: TGTGCCAGCAGCCAGAGGACTAGCGGGTTGGAGACCCAGTACTTC

V gene: TRBV5-5
D gene: TRBD1
J gene: TRBJ1-1
clone size: .
CDR3 protein: CASSLYPGQILVFGAFF
CDR3 DNA: TGTGCCAGCAGCCTCTACCCGGGACAGATATTAGTTTTTGGAGCTTTCTTT

V gene: TRBV6-5
D gene: .
J gene: TRBJ1-5
clone size: .
CDR3 protein: CASSYPGEPQHF
CDR3 DNA: TGTGCCAGCAGTTACCCGGGTGAGCCCCAGCATTTT

V gene: TRBV6-5
D gene: TRBD1
J gene: TRBJ1-5
clone size: .
CDR3 protein: CASSYSTGANQPQHF
CDR3 DNA: TGTGCCAGCAGTTACTCGACAGGGGCCAATCAGCCCCAGCATTTT

V gene: TRBV2
D gene: TRBD2
J gene: TRBJ2-3
clone size: .
CDR3 protein: CASSGGLAGGRDTQYF
CDR3 DNA: TGTGCCAGCAGTGGAGGACTAGCGGGGGGGCGGGATACGCAGTATTTT

V gene: TRBV7-9
D gene: TRBD1
J gene: TRBJ2-1
clone size: few
CDR3 protein: CASSRDSNEQFF
CDR3 DNA: TGTGCCAGCAGCCGGGACAGCAATGAGCAGTTCTTC

V gene: TRBV27
D gene: .
J gene: TRBJ1-3
clone size: .
CDR3 protein: CASRIRNPLSGNTIYF
CDR3 DNA: TGTGCCAGCAGAATCAGGAACCCCCTTTCTGGAAACACCATATATTTT

V gene: TRBV19
D gene: .
J gene: TRBJ2-3
clone size: .
CDR3 protein: CASSIRVSSDTQYF
CDR3 DNA: TGTGCCAGTAGTATCAGGGTATCCTCAGATACGCAGTATTTT

V gene: TRBV7-3
D gene: TRBD2
J gene: TRBJ2-3
clone size: .
CDR3 protein: CASSRPTSTTDTQYF
CDR3 DNA: TGTGCCAGCAGCCGCCCGACTAGCACGACAGATACGCAGTATTTT

V gene: TRBV30
D gene: .
J gene: TRBJ2-6
clone size: .
CDR3 protein: CAWRVRGTGANVLTF
CDR3 DNA: TGTGCCTGGAGGGTTAGGGGAACTGGGGCCAACGTCCTGACTTTC

V gene: TRBV3-1/TRBV3-2
D gene: TRBD1
J gene: TRBJ1-3
clone size: .
CDR3 protein: CASSQAGRGTGNTIYF
CDR3 DNA: TGTGCCAGCAGCCAAGCGGGCAGGGGGACTGGAAACACCATATATTTT

V gene: TRBV2
D gene: TRBD1
J gene: TRBJ2-1
clone size: .
CDR3 protein: CASRVGQGFGEQFF
CDR3 DNA: TGTGCCAGCAGGGTGGGACAGGGTTTTGGTGAGCAGTTCTTC

V gene: TRBV5-6
D gene: .
J gene: TRBJ2-7
clone size: .
CDR3 protein: CASSRDSYEQYF
CDR3 DNA: TGTGCCAGCAGCCGGGACTCCTACGAGCAGTACTTC